The rows below give T cell receptor beta chains drawn from one sample of a study of tumour-infiltrating T cells in Burkitt lymphoma. Sequencing used immunoSEQ multiplex PCR; TCRdb keeps in-frame clones, though not all of them. The data contain about 15,000 clones, around 75% of them singletons. Sequences were obtained from tumor tissue. All receptors derive from a human donor with diffuse large B-cell lymphoma. CDR3s include the opening cysteine and the closing phenylalanine or tryptophan. D genes are given only for firm matches. Some rows mark clone size as missing; the rest say once, few, many or name a class of expanded clone.

clone_size: NA
d_call: NA
v_call: TRBV9
j_call: TRBJ1-3
cdr3_nt: TGTGCCAGCAGCGCAGGATCTGGAAACACCATATATTTT
cdr3_aa: CASSAGSGNTIYF

clone_size: medium-sized
d_call: TRBD1
v_call: TRBV2
j_call: TRBJ2-5
cdr3_nt: TGTGCCAGCAGTGCCGGGGACAGGGGAGTGGAGACCCAGTACTTC
cdr3_aa: CASSAGDRGVETQYF

clone_size: NA
d_call: NA
v_call: TRBV6-1
j_call: TRBJ2-2
cdr3_nt: TGTGCCAGCAGTCTCCGGGACGGAGGAACCGGGGAGCTGTTTTTT
cdr3_aa: CASSLRDGGTGELFF

clone_size: NA
d_call: NA
v_call: TRBV4-1
j_call: TRBJ1-5
cdr3_nt: TGCGCCAGCAGCCAGCTGTTCGATCAGCCCCAGCATTTT
cdr3_aa: CASSQLFDQPQHF

clone_size: NA
d_call: TRBD2
v_call: TRBV7-3
j_call: TRBJ2-3
cdr3_nt: TGTGCCAGCAGCTTACGCGGCGGGAGTCAAGATACGCAGTATTTT
cdr3_aa: CASSLRGGSQDTQYF

clone_size: once
d_call: TRBD2
v_call: TRBV9
j_call: TRBJ2-3
cdr3_nt: TGTGCCAGCAGCGTATTGGGTAGCGGGAGTACGACAGATACGCAGTATTTT
cdr3_aa: CASSVLGSGSTTDTQYF

clone_size: once
d_call: NA
v_call: TRBV6-5
j_call: TRBJ2-5
cdr3_nt: TGTGCCAGCAGTTACGAAGCGTACCAAGAGACCCAGTACTTC
cdr3_aa: CASSYEAYQETQYF

clone_size: NA
d_call: NA
v_call: TRBV6-5
j_call: TRBJ1-2
cdr3_nt: TGTGCCAGCAGTTACCAGGGTCTTAGTGGCTACACCTTC
cdr3_aa: CASSYQGLSGYTF

clone_size: NA
d_call: NA
v_call: TRBV7-9
j_call: TRBJ2-5
cdr3_nt: TGTGCCAGCAGCTCTGGGGCAGTGACCCAGTACTTC
cdr3_aa: CASSSGAVTQYF

clone_size: NA
d_call: TRBD1
v_call: TRBV29-1
j_call: TRBJ1-2
cdr3_nt: TGCAGCGTCCCCGGACAGGCTAACTATGGCTACACCTTC
cdr3_aa: CSVPGQANYGYTF

clone_size: NA
d_call: TRBD1
v_call: TRBV19
j_call: TRBJ1-5
cdr3_nt: TGTGCCAGTAGTACCGGGACAGGCCACGATCAGCCCCAGCATTTT
cdr3_aa: CASSTGTGHDQPQHF

clone_size: NA
d_call: TRBD2
v_call: TRBV9
j_call: TRBJ2-3
cdr3_nt: TGTGCCAGCAGCGTAGCTACGACTAGCGGAAGCACAGATACGCAGTATTTT
cdr3_aa: CASSVATTSGSTDTQYF

clone_size: NA
d_call: NA
v_call: TRBV6-5
j_call: TRBJ1-2
cdr3_nt: TGTGCCAGCAGAGAAGCCGGGAGCGGCTATGGCTACACCTTC
cdr3_aa: CASREAGSGYGYTF

clone_size: few
d_call: TRBD2
v_call: TRBV5-1
j_call: TRBJ2-3
cdr3_nt: TGCGCCAGCAGCCCCGGACTAGCGATGGCGCCGCAGTATTTT
cdr3_aa: CASSPGLAMAPQYF

clone_size: NA
d_call: NA
v_call: TRBV5-1
j_call: TRBJ2-1
cdr3_nt: TGCGCCAGCAGCTTGGCTCCCGCGGGGGAGCAGTTCTTC
cdr3_aa: CASSLAPAGEQFF

clone_size: once
d_call: NA
v_call: TRBV9
j_call: TRBJ2-3
cdr3_nt: TGTGCCAGCAGCGTAGGACACTTCACAGATACGCAGTATTTT
cdr3_aa: CASSVGHFTDTQYF

clone_size: NA
d_call: TRBD2
v_call: TRBV4-2
j_call: TRBJ2-3
cdr3_nt: TGTGCCAGCAGCCAAGATCCCCTAGCGGGAGGGAGCACAGATACGCAGTATTTT
cdr3_aa: CASSQDPLAGGSTDTQYF

clone_size: few
d_call: NA
v_call: TRBV9
j_call: TRBJ2-1
cdr3_nt: TGTGCCAGCAGCGCTCACCCTACGCCCAATGAGCAGTTCTTC
cdr3_aa: CASSAHPTPNEQFF

clone_size: NA
d_call: NA
v_call: TRBV7-2
j_call: TRBJ1-1
cdr3_nt: TGTGCCAGCAGCCCCAGGGCGGGATTCAACACTGAAGCTTTCTTT
cdr3_aa: CASSPRAGFNTEAFF

clone_size: NA
d_call: TRBD2
v_call: TRBV29-1
j_call: TRBJ2-3
cdr3_nt: TGCAGCGTTGTACCGGGACTAGCGGTGGCAGATACGCAGTATTTT
cdr3_aa: CSVVPGLAVADTQYF

clone_size: once
d_call: NA
v_call: TRBV7-8
j_call: TRBJ2-1
cdr3_nt: TGTGCCAGCAGCTTAGGGTCGGGCAGTGAGCAGTTCTTC
cdr3_aa: CASSLGSGSEQFF

clone_size: NA
d_call: NA
v_call: TRBV5-1
j_call: TRBJ1-1
cdr3_nt: TGCGCCAGCAGCTTGGACGGCATGAACACTGAAGCTTTCTTT
cdr3_aa: CASSLDGMNTEAFF

clone_size: once
d_call: TRBD2
v_call: TRBV15
j_call: TRBJ2-2
cdr3_nt: TGTGCCACCAGCAGAGATCTGGGACTAGCGGGAGGGGAGCTGTTTTTT
cdr3_aa: CATSRDLGLAGGELFF

clone_size: NA
d_call: NA
v_call: TRBV6-5
j_call: TRBJ1-1
cdr3_nt: TGTGCCAGCAGCCTAAGCGGGTACACTGAAGCTTTCTTT
cdr3_aa: CASSLSGYTEAFF

clone_size: once
d_call: TRBD2
v_call: TRBV5-6
j_call: TRBJ2-1
cdr3_nt: TGTGCCAGCAGCCGCGGTGGGACTAGGGTTTACAATGAGCAGTTCTTC
cdr3_aa: CASSRGGTRVYNEQFF

clone_size: NA
d_call: NA
v_call: TRBV30
j_call: TRBJ1-3
cdr3_nt: TGTGCCTGGAGTCAAACGGGATCGGGGTCGTATGGAAACACCATATATTTT
cdr3_aa: CAWSQTGSGSYGNTIYF